Shown below are 28 T cell receptor beta chains from a single sample sequenced in a study of shared clonotypes between healthy human individuals. The assay was immunoSEQ multiplex PCR, and TCRdb's table has in-frame clones only and misses some. The data show 450,000 to 600,000 clones, with 79% seen just once and 10% to 15% held by the top ten. The sequencing sample was made of PBMCs. The receptors were sampled from a woman aged 40 to 50 in good health. Some clones in this sample may be carry-over from other donors' samples.

This chain connects TRBV11-2 to TRBJ2-7, with TRBD2 as a possible D gene (6 bases). This CDR3 has 16 residues. V lost 0 bases and J 0 bases, leaving 12 bases between the germline ends. Per the germline V gene, CDR1 is SGHAT and CDR2 is FQNNGV. DNA for the CDR3: TGTGCCAGCAGCTTAGACAGCGGGCGGCTCTCCTACGAGCAGTACTTC. Translating it yields CASSLDSGRLSYEQYF.

The CDR3 DNA reads TGCGCCAGCAGCCAAGCCGTTTCAGAAGCGGGATACAATGAGCAGTTCTTC. Amino acids: CASSQAVSEAGYNEQFF. J is TRBJ2-1 and V is TRBV4-3; 7 bases align to TRBD2. The germline gives CDR1 LGHNA, CDR2 YSLEER. V dropped 1 base and J dropped 4; count of bases not matched to a gene: 10. The CDR3 runs 17 residues.

This clone was recorded a few times. This chain connects TRBV4-2 to TRBJ2-1; no clear D gene. With 1 base removed from V and 4 bases from J, the gap between germline ends came to 14 bases. The CDR3 sequence is 16 residues long. Germline CDR1 LGHNA, CDR2 YNFKEQ. CDR3 in amino acids: CASSQGIQPEYNEQFF. CDR3 DNA: TGTGCCAGCAGCCAAGGGATCCAGCCCGAATACAATGAGCAGTTCTTC.

This rearrangement joins TRBV7-9 to TRBJ1-3; D may be TRBD1 (6 bases). The CDR3 consists of 14 residues. CDR1 SEHNR and CDR2 FQNEAQ come from the germline V gene (reference sequence). V lost 5 bases to trimming and J lost 8 bases, with 16 bases between them. CDR3 sequence reads: CASSPTGEGDTIYF. The CDR3 DNA reads TGTGCCAGCAGCCCTACAGGAGAGGGGGACACCATATATTTT.

This chain links TRBV6-1 with TRBJ2-2; no definite D call. This CDR3 contains 12 residues. Germline assignment: CDR1 MNHNS and CDR2 SASEGT. V was shortened by 7 bases and J by 6 bases, with 9 bases between the two germline ends. CDR3 bases: TGTGCCAGCAACGACTTCGCCGGGGAGCTGTTTTTT. This gives the protein CASNDFAGELFF.

This chain links TRBV7-3 with TRBJ2-1, with 8 bases fitting TRBD2. The junction had 4 bases not matched to a gene; V was cut back by 7 bases and J by 5 bases. Germline V CDR1 and CDR2: SGHTA, FQGTGA. The CDR3 consists of 13 residues. The CDR3 DNA follows: TGTGCCAGCACTATCGGGAGGGACAATGAGCAGTTCTTC. This sequence encodes CASTIGRDNEQFF. Drawing the rest from reference TRBV7-3 and TRBJ2-1, the complete variable domain is GAGVSQTPSNKVTEKGKYVELRCDPISGHTALYWYRQSLGQGPEFLIYFQGTGAADDSGLPNDRFFAVRPEGSVSTLKIQRTERGDSAVYLCASTIGRDNEQFFGPGTRLTVL.

This clone was detected ten times or more. This rearrangement joins TRBV9 to TRBJ1-1; tentative D call: TRBD1 (5 bases). Germline-derived CDR1 and CDR2 are SGDLS and YYNGEE. V was shortened by 0 bases and J by 4 bases, with 13 bases between the two germline ends. CDR3 size: 15 residues. CDR3 sequence: CASSVEGGGPTEAFF. For the CDR3, the DNA is TGTGCCAGCAGCGTAGAGGGCGGGGGACCCACTGAAGCTTTCTTT.

Concerning this clone itself: Other DNA sequences of this sample code for an identical CDR3. The V call is TRBV28, the J call TRBJ1-4; tentative D call: TRBD1 (6 bases). This CDR3 is built from 13 residues. The V and J ends lost 5 bases and 7 bases respectively, with 11 bases between them. CDR1 MDHEN and CDR2 SYDVKM come from the germline V gene. The DNA for the CDR3 is TGTGCCAGCAGTAGGGGGAGAGGTGAAAAACTGTTTTTT. Protein sequence: CASSRGRGEKLFF.

The chain joins TRBV28 to TRBJ2-7, with TRBD2 matching 12 bases. V shed 9 bases, J shed 0 bases, and the junction held 6 bases outside the gene matches. Germline-derived CDR1 and CDR2 are MDHEN and SYDVKM. The CDR3 has 15 amino acids. CDR3 protein: CASGTTSGSSYEQYF. The DNA for the CDR3 is TGTGCCAGTGGTACGACTAGCGGGAGCTCCTACGAGCAGTACTTC.

The chain uses TRBV10-2 and TRBJ2-5, with D unclear. Germline CDR1 reads WSHSY; CDR2 reads SAAADI. The CDR3 covers 14 residues. Trimming removed 5 bases from V and 5 bases from J, with 15 bases in between. The CDR3 is CASSLARTSETQYF. The CDR3 DNA follows: TGCGCCAGCAGTCTTGCGCGGACCTCTGAGACCCAGTACTTC.

The J gene is TRBJ2-3, the V gene TRBV28, with 13 bases aligning to TRBD2. Germline loops: CDR1 MDHEN, CDR2 SYDVKM. This CDR3 has 16 residues. The trim removed 6 bases at V and 1 base at J, leaving 4 bases unmatched. The CDR3 region has the DNA TGTGCCAGCAGGGGAGGACTAGCGGGAGGCACAGATACGCAGTATTTT. Its protein is CASRGGLAGGTDTQYF.

The V gene is TRBV19, the J gene TRBJ2-7; D is possibly TRBD1 (6 bases). V lost 3 bases, J lost 2 bases, and 11 bases lay in between. The CDR3 is made up of 14 amino acids. CDR1 is LNHDA, CDR2 SQIVND, per germline (reference sequence). The CDR3 sequence: CASSIGQSTYEQYF. The DNA of the CDR3 is TGTGCCAGTAGTATCGGACAGTCTACCTACGAGCAGTACTTC.

This clone was seen only a few times. This CDR3 reads CAWWRGDSGANVLTF. Here the CDR3 DNA reads TGTGCCTGGTGGCGGGGGGACTCTGGGGCCAACGTCCTGACTTTC. The chain combines TRBV30 with TRBJ2-6; 8 bases align to TRBD2. Germline assignment: CDR1 GTSNPN and CDR2 SVGIG (reference sequence). The ends lost 5 bases at V and 0 bases at J; junction bases unmatched: 3. CDR3 length: 15 amino acids.

This clone has only one observation. The chain joins TRBV6-1 to TRBJ1-1, with D possibly being TRBD1 (6 bases). V shed 6 bases and J shed 5 bases, with 13 bases lying between them. Germline CDR1 and CDR2: MNHNS and SASEGT. The CDR3 has 13 residues. In nucleotides, the CDR3 is TGTGCCAGCAGCAGGGGACTACAAACTGAAGCTTTCTTT. Translating it yields CASSRGLQTEAFF.

This clone was seen a handful of times. The chain combines TRBV25-1 with TRBJ1-2, with a tentative D call TRBD1 (5 bases). V lost 6 bases, J lost 4 bases, and 9 bases lay in between. The CDR3 is made up of 12 amino acids. Looked up from germline, CDR1 is MGHDK and CDR2 is SYGVNS. The chain's CDR3 is CASRGLIYGYTF. CDR3 nucleotides: TGTGCCAGCAGGGGACTCATCTATGGCTACACCTTC.

This sequence joins TRBV7-2 and TRBJ2-3, with TRBD1 as a possible D gene (5 bases). V lost 4 bases and J 6 bases, leaving 14 bases between the germline ends. In germline, CDR1 is SGHTA, CDR2 FQGNSA. This CDR3 is 14 amino acids long. As DNA, the CDR3 is TGTGCCAGCAGCTCATTTGGGGCAGGGGATACGCAGTATTTT. Its protein product is CASSSFGAGDTQYF.

The chain carries TRBV6-5 and TRBJ1-2, with a weak D call TRBD1 (5 bases). V dropped 2 bases and J dropped 7 bases, with 8 bases sitting between them. The CDR3 spans 12 residues. Looked up from germline, CDR1 is MNHEY and CDR2 is SVGAGI. Here the CDR3 DNA reads TGTGCCAGCAGTTACACAGGTGTTGGCTACACCTTC. Amino acid sequence: CASSYTGVGYTF.

This clone was detected only a few times. The CDR3 sequence is CASTYQGRGNTIYF. The DNA for the CDR3 is TGTGCCAGCACCTACCAGGGGCGGGGAAACACCATATATTTT. The chain combines TRBV6-1 with TRBJ1-3; a possible D gene is TRBD1 (6 bases). The CDR3 covers 14 residues. Between the trimmed V and J ends, which lost 7 bases and 4 bases, there was a span of 14 bases. Germline V gene sequence: CDR1 MNHNS, CDR2 SASEGT.

The CDR3 sequence: CASSSMAAGYGYTF. For the CDR3, the DNA is TGTGCCAGCAGCTCCATGGCCGCAGGGTATGGCTACACCTTC. The chain couples TRBV11-2 to TRBJ1-2, with D tentatively TRBD1 (5 bases). V dropped 4 bases and J dropped 5 bases, with 14 bases sitting between them. Germline V gives CDR1 SGHAT, CDR2 FQNNGV. The CDR3 covers 14 residues. Combining the CDR3 with reference TRBV11-2 and TRBJ1-2 gives the whole variable domain EAGVAQSPRYKIIEKRQSVAFWCNPISGHATLYWYQQILGQGPKLLIQFQNNGVVDDSQLPKDRFSAERLKGVDSTLKIQPAKLEDSAVYLCASSSMAAGYGYTFGSGTRLTVV.

This chain connects TRBV10-2 to TRBJ2-7, with 7 bases fitting TRBD1. The V segment lost 6 bases and the J segment 5 bases; nucleotides outside the gene matches: 13. The CDR3 extends over 15 amino acids. The V gene's germline CDR1 is WSHSY and CDR2 SAAADI. In nucleotides, the CDR3 is TGCGCCAGCAGCCCCGGTCAGGGGGATATCAACGAGCAGTACTTC. This sequence encodes CASSPGQGDINEQYF.

The chain couples TRBV5-4 to TRBJ2-7; D might be TRBD2 (6 bases). The CDR3 has 15 amino acids. Trimming shortened V by 0 bases and J by 7 bases, and 17 bases separated the two germline ends. Germline V lookup: CDR1 SGHNT, CDR2 YYREEE (reference sequence). CDR3 protein: CASSLGLAPPGEQYF. The CDR3 DNA sequence: TGTGCCAGCAGCTTGGGCCTAGCGCCGCCTGGGGAGCAGTACTTC.

The V gene is TRBV5-1, the J gene TRBJ1-2, with TRBD1 identical over 8 bases. Germline-derived CDR1 and CDR2 are SGHRS and YFSETQ. The V gene end was trimmed by 1 base and the J gene end by 5 bases; junction bases not matched to a gene: 1. This CDR3 is built from 13 residues. The CDR3 loop is CASSLQGAYGYTF. The CDR3 region has the DNA TGCGCCAGCAGCTTGCAGGGGGCTTATGGCTACACCTTC.

This chain uses TRBV28 with TRBJ2-6; D is perhaps TRBD2 (5 bases). Trimming shortened V by 3 bases and J by 2 bases, and 11 bases separated the two germline ends. Per the germline V gene, CDR1 is MDHEN and CDR2 is SYDVKM. This CDR3 region has 16 residues. The CDR3 coding sequence is TGTGCCAGCAGTTTGAATAGCGTGGCTGGGGCCAACGTCCTGACTTTC. Translated: CASSLNSVAGANVLTF.

The chain recombines TRBV28 with TRBJ2-7; TRBD2 matches 13 bases. V dropped 7 bases and J dropped 6; count of bases not matched to a gene: 15. The germline gives CDR1 MDHEN, CDR2 SYDVKM. This CDR3 region has 17 residues. DNA for the CDR3: TGTGCCAGCACTTCAAGCCGTGGACTAGCGGGAGCGGCCGAGCAGTACTTC. This sequence encodes CASTSSRGLAGAAEQYF.

The gene calls are TRBV5-6 and TRBJ2-7; 9 nucleotides align to TRBD1. CDR1 and CDR2 (germline): SGHDT, YYEEEE. The CDR3 loop spans 14 amino acids. The V segment lost 4 bases and the J segment 5 bases; nucleotides outside the gene matches: 7. The CDR3 region has the DNA TGTGCCAGCAGCCTGGACAGGGGTTCGGACGAGCAGTACTTC. Encoded protein: CASSLDRGSDEQYF.

The chain employs TRBV28 and TRBJ1-4, with 7 bases identical to TRBD1. Germline loops: CDR1 MDHEN, CDR2 SYDVKM. This CDR3 has 17 amino acids. V was pared by 5 bases and J by 7 bases, with 16 bases of the junction left unmatched. The CDR3 sequence: CASSIRGIGGEGEKLFF. CDR3 nucleotides: TGTGCCAGCAGTATAAGGGGGATAGGGGGCGAGGGTGAAAAACTGTTTTTT. Using reference TRBV28 and TRBJ1-4 for the parts outside the CDR3, the full variable domain is DVKVTQSSRYLVKRTGEKVFLECVQDMDHENMFWYRQDPGLGLRLIYFSYDVKMKEKGDIPEGYSVSREKKERFSLILESASTNQTSMYLCASSIRGIGGEGEKLFFGSGTQLSVL.

The rearrangement joins TRBV10-3 to TRBJ2-5; no reliable D call. This CDR3 spans 12 amino acids. Trimming pared 2 bases from V and 10 bases from J, leaving 11 bases between. Germline V gene sequence: CDR1 ENHRY, CDR2 SYGVKD. CDR3 sequence reads: CAISEDRFGQYF. The CDR3 coding sequence is TGTGCCATCAGTGAGGACCGGTTCGGCCAGTACTTC.

V is TRBV20-1 and J is TRBJ2-5, with D unclear. CDR1 is DFQATT, CDR2 SNEGSKA, per germline (reference sequence). The CDR3 totals 11 residues. V lost 4 bases and J 2 bases, leaving 5 bases between the germline ends. The DNA of the CDR3 is TGCAGTGCTAATTGGCAAGAGACCCAGTACTTC. Its translation is CSANWQETQYF.